A selection of T cell receptor beta chains follows, all from one sample in a study of human T cells and chemical hapten exposure. TCRdb analysed the RACE reads with MiXCR anew, one entry per CDR3 protein. The table has fewer than 200,000 distinct CDR3 sequences, roughly 30% seen once. The starting material was whole blood, obtained in connection with sensitization to the hapten diphenylcyclopropenone (DPC). These receptors came from a woman between 25 and 40 years old with alopecia areata. Some clones in this sample may be carry-over from other donors' samples. Each CDR3 is given without its conserved first and last residue. The order of the fields is V gene, J gene, clone size, CDR3 protein. Clone sizes are given selectively: once, few, many, or a class where the clone is expanded.

TRBV15	TRBJ1-3	many	ATSRDMGRETGNTIY
TRBV9	TRBJ2-5	NA	ASSVAGGGPPQETQY
TRBV30	TRBJ2-3	NA	AWSIGGSAQY
TRBV28	TRBJ1-5	few	ASNPGTGQPQH
TRBV20-1	TRBJ1-4	few	SASGAGGREKLF
TRBV3-1	TRBJ1-1	NA	ASSQIGTEAF
TRBV6-5	TRBJ1-2	NA	ASSLGQVLTGYT
TRBV4-2	TRBJ1-1	few	ASSHVGRGTEAF
TRBV5-1	TRBJ1-1	NA	ASSGKPGREPNTEAF
TRBV28	TRBJ1-2	few	ASSAPRTGGIYYGYT
TRBV21-1	TRBJ1-4	NA	PPDSGNEKLF
TRBV7-2	TRBJ2-5	NA	ASSLFGGGTFEETQY
TRBV20-1	TRBJ1-2	NA	SAIADVPGT
TRBV7-2	TRBJ1-4	NA	ASVLQYNEKLF
TRBV5-1	TRBJ2-1	NA	ASSPISGSTMREQF
TRBV19	TRBJ2-7	NA	ASSRDRLGPSYEQY
TRBV20-1	TRBJ1-4	few	SASRDSDGL
TRBV4-2	TRBJ1-1	NA	ASSQQPENTEAF
TRBV11-2	TRBJ2-1	NA	ASSRETNEQF
TRBV5-1	TRBJ2-5	NA	ASRLQLGEETQY
TRBV5-1	TRBJ2-5	NA	ASSEGYQETQY
TRBV27	TRBJ2-7	NA	ASSAQGARNEQY
TRBV28	TRBJ2-4	many	ASTSYSAIQY
TRBV11-1	TRBJ1-1	NA	ASSLNSAEAF
TRBV6-1	TRBJ1-2	few	ASTSLGGTAYGYT
TRBV20-1	TRBJ2-5	few	SASLETQY
TRBV6-2/TRBV6-3	TRBJ2-7	once	ASSYMQALEQY
TRBV29-1	TRBJ2-1	few	SSTRGSYNEQF
TRBV4-1	TRBJ2-5	few	ASSQVGGGTPETQY
TRBV28	TRBJ1-2	few	ASRSRGPNDGYT
TRBV5-4	TRBJ2-6	NA	ASSLVSGANVLT
TRBV20-1	TRBJ1-2	few	SAPRPGEDGYT
TRBV7-9	TRBJ2-5	many	ASSLGSETQY
TRBV6-2/TRBV6-3	TRBJ2-7	few	ASLDITYEQY
TRBV27	TRBJ2-2	NA	ASSYSPPTGELF
TRBV7-2	TRBJ2-7	few	ASSLGRVSSYEQY
TRBV29-1	TRBJ1-1	few	SVEALNTEAF
TRBV7-2	TRBJ2-1	NA	ASSQGGYSYNEQF
TRBV6-2/TRBV6-3	TRBJ1-1	few	ASSGLGYEAF
TRBV7-9	TRBJ2-1	few	ASSLEDEQF
TRBV11-3	TRBJ2-2	NA	ASSLGGTSPGELF
TRBV28	TRBJ2-1	NA	ASSSTGHPNSYNEQF
TRBV6-5	TRBJ1-6	NA	ASSLQSNSPLH
TRBV5-1	TRBJ2-7	NA	ASSLFDISTDEQY
TRBV28	TRBJ2-3	few	ASSLETADTQY
TRBV20-1	TRBJ2-1	NA	SAGGLAGLTEQF
TRBV6-5	TRBJ1-5	NA	ASSYSQTANQPQH
TRBV5-6	TRBJ1-6	few	ASSQQTGAASPLH
TRBV6-5	TRBJ2-3	few	ASRKGLAGAVDTQY
TRBV6-2/TRBV6-3	TRBJ2-1	NA	ASSQELRTVQF
TRBV7-2	TRBJ2-1	few	ASSLGREFPNEQF
TRBV28	TRBJ2-7	NA	ASSLAGEGSYEQY
TRBV18	TRBJ2-3	few	ASSPVQSTDTQY
TRBV5-4	TRBJ2-3	NA	ASSYLSANTQY
TRBV4-2	TRBJ2-5	NA	ASSLQTSGQETQY
TRBV2	TRBJ2-7	NA	ASSVLYEQY
TRBV7-2	TRBJ1-2	many	ASSLEQGYGYT
TRBV29-1	TRBJ2-7	NA	SASLRAGEQY
TRBV9	TRBJ2-3	NA	ASSVFVGGRTDTQY
TRBV4-1	TRBJ2-1	NA	ASSQDRQGANNEQF